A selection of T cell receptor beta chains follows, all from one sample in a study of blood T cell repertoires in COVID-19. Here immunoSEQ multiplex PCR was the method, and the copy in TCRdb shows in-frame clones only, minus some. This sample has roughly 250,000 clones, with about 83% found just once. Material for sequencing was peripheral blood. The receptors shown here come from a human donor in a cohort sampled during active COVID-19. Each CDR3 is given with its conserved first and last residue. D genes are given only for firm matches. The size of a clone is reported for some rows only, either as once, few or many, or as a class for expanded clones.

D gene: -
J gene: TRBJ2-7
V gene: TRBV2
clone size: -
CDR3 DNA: TGTGCCAGCAGCGACCGAAGAGGTTCGCTCGCCTACGAGCAGTACTTC
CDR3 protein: CASSDRRGSLAYEQYF

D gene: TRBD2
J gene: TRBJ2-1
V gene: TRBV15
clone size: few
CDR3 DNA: TGTGCCACAAAGGCGGGAGTGAACAATGAGCAGTTCTTC
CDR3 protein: CATKAGVNNEQFF

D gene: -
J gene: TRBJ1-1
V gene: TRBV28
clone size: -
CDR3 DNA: TGTGCCAGCACCGACGGGCAGGGAAGTACTGAAGCTTTCTTT
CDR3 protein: CASTDGQGSTEAFF

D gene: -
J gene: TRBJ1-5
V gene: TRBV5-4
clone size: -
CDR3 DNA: TGTGCCAGCAGCCGGGGGGACTCGAATCAGCCCCAGCATTTT
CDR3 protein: CASSRGDSNQPQHF

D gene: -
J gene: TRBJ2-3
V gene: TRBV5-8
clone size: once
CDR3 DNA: TGTGCCAGCAGCTTTATGGACATGGCTAGCACAGATACGCAGTATTTT
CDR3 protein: CASSFMDMASTDTQYF

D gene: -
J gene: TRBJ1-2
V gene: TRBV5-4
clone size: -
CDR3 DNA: TGTGCCAGCAGCTTGGCCGCCCAGGGGACGCCTGGCTACACCTTC
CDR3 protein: CASSLAAQGTPGYTF

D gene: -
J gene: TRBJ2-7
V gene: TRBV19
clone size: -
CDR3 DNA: TGTGCCAGTAGTATGGCGGGGATCTCCTACGAGCAGTACTTC
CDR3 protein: CASSMAGISYEQYF

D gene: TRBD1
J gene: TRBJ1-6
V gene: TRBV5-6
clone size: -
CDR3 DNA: TGTGCCAGCAGCAGAGGACAGGTTAATTCACCCCTCCACTTT
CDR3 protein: CASSRGQVNSPLHF

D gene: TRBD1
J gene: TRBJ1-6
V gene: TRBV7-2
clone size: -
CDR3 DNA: TGTGCCAGCAGCTTAGGGGCACCCAGGGGGGATTCACCCCTCCACTTT
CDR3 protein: CASSLGAPRGDSPLHF

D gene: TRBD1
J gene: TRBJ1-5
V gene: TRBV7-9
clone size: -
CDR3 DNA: TGTGCCAGCAGCCCGGGACAGCTTAGCAATCAGCCCCAGCATTTT
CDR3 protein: CASSPGQLSNQPQHF

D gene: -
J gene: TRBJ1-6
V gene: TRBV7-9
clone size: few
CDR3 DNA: TGTGCCAGCAGCCCGTCCTGGAGGGTAGCGAATTCACCCCTCCACTTT
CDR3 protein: CASSPSWRVANSPLHF

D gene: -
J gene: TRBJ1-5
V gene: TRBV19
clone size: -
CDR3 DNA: TGTGCCAGTAGTAGACATCCGACAGGTACGAAGGGGCCCCAGCATTTT
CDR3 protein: CASSRHPTGTKGPQHF

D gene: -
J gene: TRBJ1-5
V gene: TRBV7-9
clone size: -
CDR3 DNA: TGTGCCAGCAGCCGGGACGGGAGGTCAAATCAGCCCCAGCATTTT
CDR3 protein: CASSRDGRSNQPQHF

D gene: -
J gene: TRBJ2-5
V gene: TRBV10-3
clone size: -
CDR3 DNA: TGTGCCATCAGAGCAACAGGGCAACAAGAGACCCAGTACTTC
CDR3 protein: CAIRATGQQETQYF

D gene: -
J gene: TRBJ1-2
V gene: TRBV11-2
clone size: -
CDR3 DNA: TGTGCCAGCAGCTTCGCCGGGAGATTCTATGGCTACACCTTC
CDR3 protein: CASSFAGRFYGYTF

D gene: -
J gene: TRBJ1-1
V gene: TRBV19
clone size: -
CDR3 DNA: TGTGCCAGTAGTTCCCCAGGTTACACTGAAGCTTTCTTT
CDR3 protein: CASSSPGYTEAFF

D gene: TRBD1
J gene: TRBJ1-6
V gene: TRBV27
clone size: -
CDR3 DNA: TGTGCCAGCAGTTCCAGACAGGGGCCGAATGTTAATTCACCCCTCCACTTT
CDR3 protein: CASSSRQGPNVNSPLHF

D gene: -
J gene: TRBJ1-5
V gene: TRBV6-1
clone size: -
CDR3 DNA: TGTGCCAGCAGTGAAGCGCTTATAGAACAGTACAATCAGCCCCAGCATTTT
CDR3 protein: CASSEALIEQYNQPQHF

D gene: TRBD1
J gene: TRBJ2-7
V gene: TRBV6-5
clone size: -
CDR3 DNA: TGTGCCAGCAGGACAGGGACCTACGAGCAGTACTTC
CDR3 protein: CASRTGTYEQYF

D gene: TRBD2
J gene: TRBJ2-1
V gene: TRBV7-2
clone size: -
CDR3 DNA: TGTGCCAGCAGCATTGGACTAGCGGGGGGGCAACAGTTCTTC
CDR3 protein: CASSIGLAGGQQFF

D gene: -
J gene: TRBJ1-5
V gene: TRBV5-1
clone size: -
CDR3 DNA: TGCGCCAGCAGCTTGGCCGGGGGTTTGATCGAGCCCCAGCATTTT
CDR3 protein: CASSLAGGLIEPQHF

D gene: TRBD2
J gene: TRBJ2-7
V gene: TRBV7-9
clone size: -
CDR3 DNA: TGTGCCAGCAGCTTAGGGACTAGCGGGAGTAAGTACTTC
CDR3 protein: CASSLGTSGSKYF

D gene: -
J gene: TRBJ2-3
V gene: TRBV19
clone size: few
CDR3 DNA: TGTGCCAGTAGCAGGGGCTTACAGGATACGCAGTATTTT
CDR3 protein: CASSRGLQDTQYF

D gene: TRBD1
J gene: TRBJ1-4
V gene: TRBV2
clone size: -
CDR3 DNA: TGTGCCAGCAGGGACAGGGGCTGGAATGAAAAACTGTTTTTT
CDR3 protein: CASRDRGWNEKLFF

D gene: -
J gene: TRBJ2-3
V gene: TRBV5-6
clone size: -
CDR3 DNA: TGTGCCAGCAGCTTGTGGTCAGGTCTCAGCACAGATACGCAGTATTTT
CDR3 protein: CASSLWSGLSTDTQYF

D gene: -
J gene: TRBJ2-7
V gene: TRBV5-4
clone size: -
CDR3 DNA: TGTGCCAGCACCCTAGGACGGGACTCGACCTACGAGCAGTACTTC
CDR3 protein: CASTLGRDSTYEQYF

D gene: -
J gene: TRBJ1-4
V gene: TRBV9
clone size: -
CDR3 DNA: TGTGCCAGCAGCGTTCTCGGAGGGCCTACTAATGAAAAACTGTTTTTT
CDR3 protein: CASSVLGGPTNEKLFF

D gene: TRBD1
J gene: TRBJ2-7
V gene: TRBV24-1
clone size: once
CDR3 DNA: TGTGCCACCAGTGAGGGAGGGACAGGGGGCTTCGACGAGCAGTACTTC
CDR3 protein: CATSEGGTGGFDEQYF

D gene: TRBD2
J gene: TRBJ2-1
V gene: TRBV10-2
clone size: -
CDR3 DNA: TGCGCCAGCAGTGGATCCATGCGGGGGAAGTACAATGAGCAGTTCTTC
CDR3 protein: CASSGSMRGKYNEQFF

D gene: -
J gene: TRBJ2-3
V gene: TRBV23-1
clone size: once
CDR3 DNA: TGCGCCAGCATTCTTGGGGGCCACACAGATACGCAGTATTTT
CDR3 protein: CASILGGHTDTQYF

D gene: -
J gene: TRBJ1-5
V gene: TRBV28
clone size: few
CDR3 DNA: TGTGCCAGCAGCCGTAGGGCAGGGGGCAATCAGCCCCAGCATTTT
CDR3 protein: CASSRRAGGNQPQHF

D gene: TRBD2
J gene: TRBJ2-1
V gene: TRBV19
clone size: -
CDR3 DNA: TGTGCCAGTAGTAAAGCGGGAGGCTACAATGAGCAGTTCTTC
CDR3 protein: CASSKAGGYNEQFF

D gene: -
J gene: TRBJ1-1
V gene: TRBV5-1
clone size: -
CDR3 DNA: TGCGCCAGCAGCCGGGAGTCCACTGAAGCTTTCTTT
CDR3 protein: CASSRESTEAFF

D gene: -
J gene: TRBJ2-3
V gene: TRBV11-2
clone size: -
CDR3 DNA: TGTGCCAGCAGCTTACCCCTAGCTGATACGCAGTATTTT
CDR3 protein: CASSLPLADTQYF

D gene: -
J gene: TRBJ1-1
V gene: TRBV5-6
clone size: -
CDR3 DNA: TGTGCCAGCAGATCTGTGGACTCCTCGAACACTGAAGCTTTCTTT
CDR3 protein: CASRSVDSSNTEAFF

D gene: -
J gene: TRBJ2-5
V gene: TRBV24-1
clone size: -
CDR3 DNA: TGTGCCACCAGTGACGGCAGGGACTCAGAGACCCAGTACTTC
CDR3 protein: CATSDGRDSETQYF

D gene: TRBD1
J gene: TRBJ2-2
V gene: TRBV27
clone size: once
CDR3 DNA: TGTGCCAGCCTGGACAGGTTGAACACCGGGGAGCTGTTTTTT
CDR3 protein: CASLDRLNTGELFF

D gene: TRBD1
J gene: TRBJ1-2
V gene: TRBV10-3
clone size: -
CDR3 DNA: TGTGCCATCAGTGCATTACAGGGGGCGCGGGGCTACACCTTC
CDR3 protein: CAISALQGARGYTF

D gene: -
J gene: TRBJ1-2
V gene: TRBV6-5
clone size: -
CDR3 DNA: TGTGCCAGCAGAGATTGGGGAGGAAGAGGCTACACCTTC
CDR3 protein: CASRDWGGRGYTF

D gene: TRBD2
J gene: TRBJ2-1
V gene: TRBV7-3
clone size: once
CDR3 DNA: TGTGCCAGCAGCCCTCTTGGGGGGGTCGACAATGAGCAGTTCTTC
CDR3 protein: CASSPLGGVDNEQFF

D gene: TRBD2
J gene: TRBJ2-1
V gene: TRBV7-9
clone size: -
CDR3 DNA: TGTGCCAGCAGTTTCCCGACTAGCGGGTACAATGAGCAGTTCTTC
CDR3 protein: CASSFPTSGYNEQFF

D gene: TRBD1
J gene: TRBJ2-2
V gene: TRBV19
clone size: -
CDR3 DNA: TGTGCCAGTAGTGGGGGACAGGGATACACCGGGGAGCTGTTTTTT
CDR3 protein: CASSGGQGYTGELFF

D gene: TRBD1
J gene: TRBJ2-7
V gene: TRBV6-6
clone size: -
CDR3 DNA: TGTGCAGGGCGGACAGGGGATTCGGGGGAGCAGTACTTC
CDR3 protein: CAGRTGDSGEQYF

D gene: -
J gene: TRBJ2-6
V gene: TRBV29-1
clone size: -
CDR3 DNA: TGCAGCGTTGAAGTAGGAGCGGCGAACTCTGGGGCCAACGTCCTGACTTTC
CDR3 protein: CSVEVGAANSGANVLTF

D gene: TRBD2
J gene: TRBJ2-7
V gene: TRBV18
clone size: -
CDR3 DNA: TGTGCCAGCTCCCCAACAGCAGGGACTAGCGGGACTTCCTACGAGCAGTACTTC
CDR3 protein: CASSPTAGTSGTSYEQYF

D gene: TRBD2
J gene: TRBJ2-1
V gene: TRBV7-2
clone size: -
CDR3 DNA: TGTGCCAGCAGCTTAGCGAAGGCATCGAGACTAGCGGGAGGGATGACTGAGCAGTTCTTC
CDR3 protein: CASSLAKASRLAGGMTEQFF

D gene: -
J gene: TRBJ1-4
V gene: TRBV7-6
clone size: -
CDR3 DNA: TGTGCCAGCAGCGCTTTGCGGGGACTGACTAATGAAAAACTGTTTTTT
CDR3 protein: CASSALRGLTNEKLFF

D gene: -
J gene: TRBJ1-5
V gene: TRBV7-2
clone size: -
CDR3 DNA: TGTGCCAGCAGCCCTGGGACTCTTAGCAATCAGCCCCAGCATTTT
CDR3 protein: CASSPGTLSNQPQHF

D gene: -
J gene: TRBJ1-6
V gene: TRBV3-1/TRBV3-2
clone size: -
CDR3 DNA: TGTGCCAGCAGCCAAGGGCTGAATAATTCACCCCTCCACTTT
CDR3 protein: CASSQGLNNSPLHF